Each of the 27 T cell receptor beta chains below was sequenced from the same sample in a study of multiple sclerosis patients with progressive multifocal leukoencephalopathy (dated by TCRdb to between 2017 and 2020). The sample's time point label is to be understood as: before natalizumab initiation. The library was built by means of the immunoSEQ multiplex PCR assay. Sourced from immuneACCESS, this table was stored by TCRdb with only in-frame sequences that have V and J called. A share of the clones is absent; for the studies checked, an unresolved V gene accounts for under half, and the remainder has no known explanation. This sample has fewer than 40,000 clones in its table, and 85% to 95% of those were observed once. The biggest ten clones account for 1.9% of the sample. Sequenced sample: PBMCs. These TCRs come from a young man with multiple sclerosis.

To note about this clone: Other DNA sequences in the same sample also yield this CDR3. V usage is TRBV19 and J usage is TRBJ1-5; no clear D. The germline V and J ends were trimmed by 6 bases and 0 bases, with 9 bases remaining between them. The length of the CDR3 is 14 residues. Germline values: CDR1 LNHDA, CDR2 SQIVND (reference sequence). The CDR3 bases are TGTGCCAGTAGCATCCGAGATAGCAATCAGCCCCAGCATTTT. Translating it yields CASSIRDSNQPQHF.

The J gene is TRBJ2-7, the V gene TRBV18, with D perhaps TRBD2 (6 bases). The V gene's germline CDR1 is KGHSH and CDR2 LQKENI. V dropped 10 bases and J dropped 2 bases, with 15 bases sitting between them. This CDR3 is built from 13 residues. The CDR3 loop reads CATAGGGAYEQYF. CDR3 DNA sequence: TGTGCCACCGCCGGGGGTGGGGCCTACGAGCAGTACTTC.

The chain joins TRBV7-2 to TRBJ1-6; 9 bases match TRBD1. The CDR3 runs to 13 residues. Germline V gives CDR1 SGHTA, CDR2 FQGNSA. Trimming took 9 bases from V and 7 from J; bases not matched to a gene: 4. CDR3 region: CASKQGANSPLHF. In DNA, the CDR3 is TGTGCCAGTAAACAGGGGGCGAATTCACCCCTCCACTTT.

This clone was seen only once. V usage is TRBV11-3 and J usage is TRBJ1-1; D remains unclear. The CDR3 runs to 12 residues. Trimming stripped 1 base from V and 9 bases from J, with 9 bases between. The germline gives CDR1 SGHNT, CDR2 YENEEA. The CDR3 DNA follows: TGTGCCAGCAGCTTAGCGGCGAATCAAGCTTTCTTT. Protein product: CASSLAANQAFF.

V and J are TRBV5-8 and TRBJ1-5; 8 bases are shared with TRBD1. The trim removed 2 bases at V and 0 bases at J, leaving 1 base unmatched. The CDR3 runs 15 residues. CDR1 is SGHTS and CDR2 is YDEGEE in the germline V gene. The CDR3 reads CASSFDRGSNQPQHF. The CDR3 DNA follows: TGTGCCAGCAGCTTCGACAGGGGTAGCAATCAGCCCCAGCATTTT.

V usage is TRBV9 and J usage is TRBJ2-5; D is unresolved. V lost 0 bases to trimming and J lost 5 bases, with 8 bases between them. The CDR3 is 13 amino acids. Germline CDR1 SGDLS, CDR2 YYNGEE. The DNA of the CDR3 is TGTGCCAGCAGCGTAGATCTCTGGGAGACCCAGTACTTC. The encoded protein is CASSVDLWETQYF.

The rearrangement links TRBV30 to TRBJ1-5; 7 bases map to TRBD1. V lost 4 bases and J lost 3; bases outside the gene matches: 6. The CDR3 covers 14 residues. Per germline, CDR1 GTSNPN and CDR2 SVGIG (reference sequence). Here the CDR3 DNA reads TGTGCCTGGACCGAGGGACAGCCCAATCAGCCCCAGCATTTT. Its translation: CAWTEGQPNQPQHF.

The chain couples TRBV7-9 to TRBJ2-1, with 7 bases matching TRBD1. CDR1 and CDR2 (germline): SEHNR, FQNEAQ (reference sequence). The CDR3 spans 12 residues. V lost 5 bases and J lost 10; bases outside the gene matches: 5. CDR3 bases: TGTGCCAGCAGCCCGACAGGGAGCGAGCAGTTCTTC. Protein: CASSPTGSEQFF.

J is TRBJ2-7 and V is TRBV15; TRBD1 matches at 8 bases. Germline CDR1 reads LNHNV; CDR2 reads YYDKDF (reference sequence). Germline trimming cut 3 bases from V and 6 bases from J; bases unmatched to any gene: 10. The CDR3 is made up of 15 amino acids. The CDR3 reads CATSSMQGAYAEQYF. The DNA for the CDR3 is TGTGCCACCAGCAGCATGCAGGGGGCGTACGCCGAGCAGTACTTC.

This chain joins TRBV14 and TRBJ1-1, with TRBD1 matching over 11 bases. Germline CDR1 is SGHDN and CDR2 is FVKESK. V was clipped by 3 bases and J by 4 bases; unmatched bases: 1. There are 14 residues in the CDR3. The CDR3 DNA is TGTGCCAGCAGCCAGGGACAGGGGGTCACTGAAGCTTTCTTT. Translated, it gives CASSQGQGVTEAFF. Combining the CDR3 with reference TRBV14 and TRBJ1-1 gives the whole variable domain EAGVTQFPSHSVIEKGQTVTLRCDPISGHDNLYWYRRVMGKEIKFLLHFVKESKQDESGMPNNRFLAERTGGTYSTLKVQPAELEDSGVYFCASSQGQGVTEAFFGQGTRLTVV.

In this sample, this clone turned up once. This rearrangement joins TRBV5-6 to TRBJ2-5, with 8 bases fitting TRBD2. V lost 4 bases and J lost 5; bases outside the gene matches: 13. The CDR3 is 16 amino acids. The germline gives CDR1 SGHDT, CDR2 YYEEEE. The DNA for the CDR3 is TGTGCCAGCAGCGCCGGGCCCGGGACTAGTGGGGAGACCCAGTACTTC. Amino acid sequence: CASSAGPGTSGETQYF.

This clone is a singleton in its sample. The chain uses TRBV15 and TRBJ1-5; D remains ambiguous. CDR3 length: 12 amino acids. Germline values: CDR1 LNHNV, CDR2 YYDKDF (reference sequence). V lost 0 bases and J 6 bases, leaving 3 bases between the germline ends. The CDR3 DNA follows: TGTGCCACCAGCAGAGATATTCAGCCCCAGCATTTT. Protein product: CATSRDIQPQHF. Drawing the rest from reference TRBV15 and TRBJ1-5, the complete variable domain is DAMVIQNPRYQVTQFGKPVTLSCSQTLNHNVMYWYQQKSSQAPKLLFHYYDKDFNNEADTPDNFQSRRPNTSFCFLDIRSPGLGDTAMYLCATSRDIQPQHFGDGTRLSIL.

The rearrangement uses TRBV4-1 and TRBJ1-1, with TRBD1 matching 7 bases. V lost 0 bases to trimming and J lost 5 bases; unmatched junction nucleotides: 6. CDR3 length: 15 residues. CDR1 is MGHRA and CDR2 is YSYEKL in the germline V gene. CDR3: CASSQDRQGGTEAFF. CDR3 nucleotides: TGCGCCAGCAGCCAAGATCGCCAGGGGGGGACTGAAGCTTTCTTT.

The V and J genes are TRBV11-3 and TRBJ2-7, with 8 bases fitting TRBD2. CDR3 length: 12 residues. Trimming took 7 bases from V and 5 from J; bases not matched to a gene: 4. The germline V gene has CDR1 SGHNT and CDR2 YENEEA. CDR3 amino acids: CASTPGGDEQYV. The CDR3, as DNA: TGTGCCAGCACCCCGGGGGGGGACGAGCAGTACGTC.

This rearrangement joins TRBV19 to TRBJ1-2, with D hard to call. In germline, CDR1 is LNHDA, CDR2 SQIVND (reference sequence). V lost 4 bases and J lost 5, with 11 bases in between. This CDR3 region has 13 residues. As DNA, the CDR3 is TGTGCCAGTAGTAGATCGGGTAGTTATGGCTACACCTTC. Its protein is CASSRSGSYGYTF.

The rearrangement joins TRBV6-1 to TRBJ2-2; TRBD1 is a possible D gene (6 bases). V lost 4 bases and J 8 bases, leaving 14 bases between the germline ends. The CDR3 is 14 amino acids. Germline-derived CDR1 and CDR2 are MNHNS and SASEGT. The CDR3 bases are TGTGCCAGCAGTGCAAAGACAGGCCCTGGGGAGCTGTTTTTT. Its translation is CASSAKTGPGELFF.

This clone appeared once. The J gene is TRBJ2-7, the V gene TRBV15; 7 positions agree with TRBD2. Per the germline V gene, CDR1 is LNHNV and CDR2 is YYDKDF (reference sequence). The CDR3 covers 14 residues. Trimming took 5 bases from V and 9 from J; bases not matched to a gene: 13. DNA for the CDR3: TGTGCCACCAGCGGCGGGAGATTACCCCATCGGCAGTACGTC. This sequence encodes CATSGGRLPHRQYV.

CDR3 amino acids: CSSHTGSNGYTF. DNA for the CDR3: TGCAGCTCGCACACGGGGAGCAATGGCTACACCTTC. V gene TRBV29-1 combines with J gene TRBJ1-2; D is unclear. V lost 8 bases, J lost 6 bases, and 16 bases lay in between. Germline CDR1 SQVTM, CDR2 ANQGSEA. The CDR3 totals 12 residues.

The chain is built from TRBV4-3 and TRBJ2-7, with D possibly matching TRBD1 (6 bases). The CDR3 totals 15 residues. Trimming removed 0 bases from V and 4 bases from J, with 13 bases in between. CDR1 is LGHNA and CDR2 is YSLEER in the germline V gene. CDR3 loop: CASSQERRTAYEQYF. CDR3 in DNA: TGCGCCAGCAGCCAAGAAAGAAGGACAGCTTACGAGCAGTACTTC.

The CDR3 spells CAISRLAGGPGEQFF. In nucleotides, the CDR3 is TGTGCCATCAGTCGACTAGCGGGAGGGCCAGGTGAGCAGTTCTTC. V gene TRBV10-3 combines with J gene TRBJ2-1; 14 bases map to TRBD2. The CDR3 loop spans 15 amino acids. The ends lost 5 bases at V and 9 bases at J; junction bases unmatched: 6. Germline lookup yields CDR1 ENHRY and CDR2 SYGVKD.

The V call is TRBV7-6, the J call TRBJ2-3, with D perhaps TRBD1 (6 bases). Germline V gene data show CDR1 as SGHVS and CDR2 as FNYEAQ. CDR3 length: 16 amino acids. V lost 4 bases and J 2 bases, leaving 16 bases between the germline ends. CDR3: CASSSSTGAYTDTQYF. The CDR3, as DNA: TGTGCCAGCAGCTCCTCGACAGGTGCCTACACAGATACGCAGTATTTT.

The table lists this clone with a few counts. The chain carries TRBV6-6 and TRBJ1-2; D uncertain. Germline V gene lookup returns CDR1 MNHNY and CDR2 SVGAGI (reference sequence). CDR3 length: 13 residues. Trimming removed 6 bases from V and 4 bases from J, with 12 bases in between. The CDR3 coding sequence is TGTGCCAGCAGCCCGTCGCCTAGCTATGGCTACACCTTC. It specifies CASSPSPSYGYTF.

The chain couples TRBV6-1 to TRBJ1-6; D unresolved. Germline V gene data show CDR1 as MNHNS and CDR2 as SASEGT. The V and J ends lost 4 bases and 10 bases respectively, with 14 bases between them. This CDR3 comprises 14 residues. The CDR3 DNA sequence: TGTGCCAGCAGTGTAACCTTACTAGGCTCACCCCTCCACTTT. Its translation is CASSVTLLGSPLHF.

The chain carries TRBV5-1 and TRBJ1-4, with D hard to call. Between the trimmed V and J ends, which lost 3 bases and 1 base, there was a span of 16 bases. This CDR3 comprises 17 residues. Germline CDR1 reads SGHRS; CDR2 reads YFSETQ. The CDR3 DNA reads TGCGCCAGCAGCTGGGGTTCAAGATTTTTAACTAATGAAAAACTGTTTTTT. Protein: CASSWGSRFLTNEKLFF.

This clone occurred once. The chain carries TRBV6-5 and TRBJ2-7; D perhaps matches TRBD2 (6 bases). This CDR3 is built from 14 residues. Germline values: CDR1 MNHEY, CDR2 SVGAGI. Trimming left V 5 bases short and J 5 bases short, with 16 bases between. In DNA, the CDR3 is TGTGCCAGCAGTCGCCCGGGACTTCTTAACGAGCAGTACTTC. It encodes CASSRPGLLNEQYF.

This chain connects TRBV20-1 to TRBJ2-5; no reliable D call. CDR3 length: 11 residues. From germline, CDR1 is DFQATT and CDR2 SNEGSKA (reference sequence). The V end was cut by 6 bases, the J end by 2 bases, with 7 bases between. This CDR3 reads CSAGPQETQYF. CDR3 nucleotide sequence: TGCAGTGCGGGCCCTCAAGAGACCCAGTACTTC.

The chain couples TRBV5-6 to TRBJ2-1, with TRBD2 matching over 7 bases. CDR1 is SGHDT, CDR2 YYEEEE, per germline. The V and J ends lost 2 bases and 9 bases, in that order; junction bases with no gene match: 8. This CDR3 is 14 amino acids long. The CDR3 loop reads CASSLWREGAEQFF. CDR3 DNA sequence: TGTGCCAGCAGCTTATGGAGGGAGGGCGCTGAGCAGTTCTTC.